The 7 T cell receptor beta chains below all came from one sample that was sequenced in a study of OX40 agonist ivuxolimab in advanced cancers. The table came from immunoSEQ multiplex PCR; TCRdb's copy has only in-frame clones and leaves some out. Of about 73,000 clones in the sample, 92% were seen once. The source was CD4+ or CD8+ T cells sorted from blood, collected in a trial of the OX40 agonist ivuxolimab. The receptors derive from an adult with an advanced solid tumor such as melanoma, head and neck, liver or kidney cancer.

The chain recombines TRBV19 with TRBJ1-5; D remains unclear. With 3 bases removed from V and 3 bases from J, the gap between germline ends came to 9 bases. In germline, CDR1 is LNHDA, CDR2 SQIVND (reference sequence). This CDR3 is 14 amino acids long. CDR3 DNA: TGTGCCAGTAGTATCGGGCAGTACAATCAGCCCCAGCATTTT. As protein: CASSIGQYNQPQHF.

The rearrangement links TRBV27 to TRBJ2-1; 11 bases align to TRBD1. The CDR3 spans 16 residues. Trimming took 5 bases from V and 7 from J; bases not matched to a gene: 10. The germline V gene has CDR1 MNHEY and CDR2 SMNVEV (reference sequence). CDR3 amino acids: CASSRTLGQGVNEQFF. The CDR3 DNA follows: TGTGCCAGCAGTCGTACTTTGGGACAGGGGGTTAATGAGCAGTTCTTC.

This clone has more than one count but fewer than ten. This chain links TRBV5-6 with TRBJ1-1; D is unresolved. V gave up 3 bases and J gave up 0 bases, with 6 bases separating them. This CDR3 has 13 amino acids. The germline gives CDR1 SGHDT, CDR2 YYEEEE. CDR3 protein: CASSSWMNTEAFF. In nucleotides, the CDR3 is TGTGCCAGCAGCTCTTGGATGAACACTGAAGCTTTCTTT.

The chain carries TRBV13 and TRBJ2-3; D call uncertain. The germline CDR1 and CDR2 sequences are PRHDT and FYEKMQ (reference sequence). The CDR3 runs to 14 residues. Trimming shortened V by 4 bases and J by 0 bases, and 8 bases separated the two germline ends. CDR3 in DNA: TGTGCCAGCAGCTCGTACATCAGCACAGATACGCAGTATTTT. It yields the protein CASSSYISTDTQYF.

This chain links TRBV19 with TRBJ1-6; D possibly corresponds to TRBD1 (6 bases). CDR3 size: 14 residues. The germline gives CDR1 LNHDA, CDR2 SQIVND (reference sequence). V lost 8 bases and J lost 13, with 21 bases in between. CDR3 in amino acids: CASQGGIQGPPLHF. CDR3 in DNA: TGTGCCAGTCAGGGAGGGATACAGGGCCCGCCCCTCCACTTT.

The V gene is TRBV6-5, the J gene TRBJ1-1; a possible D gene is TRBD1 (6 bases). This CDR3 is built from 15 residues. Per germline, CDR1 MNHEY and CDR2 SVGAGI. V lost 0 bases, J lost 5 bases, and 13 bases lay in between. The CDR3 loop reads CASSYSQQGATEAFF. The CDR3 coding sequence is TGTGCCAGCAGTTACTCCCAACAGGGAGCAACTGAAGCTTTCTTT.

In this sample, this clone turned up a few times. The J gene is TRBJ2-5, the V gene TRBV29-1, with D possibly being TRBD1 (6 bases). The ends were cut back, 4 bases at V and 5 bases at J, with 11 bases in the middle. The CDR3 length is 12 residues. Germline V gene lookup returns CDR1 SQVTM and CDR2 ANQGSEA. The CDR3 is CSVAGVGETQYF. CDR3 sequence (DNA): TGCAGCGTTGCAGGGGTAGGGGAGACCCAGTACTTC.